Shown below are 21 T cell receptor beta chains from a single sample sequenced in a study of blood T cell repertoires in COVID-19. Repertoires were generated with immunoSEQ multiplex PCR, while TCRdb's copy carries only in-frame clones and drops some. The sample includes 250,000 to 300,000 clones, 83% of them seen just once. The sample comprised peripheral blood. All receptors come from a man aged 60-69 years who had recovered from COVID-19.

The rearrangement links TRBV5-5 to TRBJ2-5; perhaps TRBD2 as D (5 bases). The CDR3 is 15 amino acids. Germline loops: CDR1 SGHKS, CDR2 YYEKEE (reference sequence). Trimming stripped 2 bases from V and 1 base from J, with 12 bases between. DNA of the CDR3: TGTGCCAGCAGCTTTGGGATAGCGCCCCAAGAGACCCAGTACTTC. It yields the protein CASSFGIAPQETQYF.

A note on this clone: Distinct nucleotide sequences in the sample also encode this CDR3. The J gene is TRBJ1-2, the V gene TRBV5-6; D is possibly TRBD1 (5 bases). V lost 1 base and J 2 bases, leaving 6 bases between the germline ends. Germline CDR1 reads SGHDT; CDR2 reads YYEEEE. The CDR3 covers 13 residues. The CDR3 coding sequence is TGTGCCAGCAGCTTGCAGGGAAACTATGGCTACACCTTC. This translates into CASSLQGNYGYTF.

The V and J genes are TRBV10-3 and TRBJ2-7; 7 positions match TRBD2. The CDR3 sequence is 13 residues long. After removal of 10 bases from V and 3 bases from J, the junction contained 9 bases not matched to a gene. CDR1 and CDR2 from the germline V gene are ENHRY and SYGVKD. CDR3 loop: CATLGGGIYEQYF. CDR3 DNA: TGTGCCACCCTGGGGGGGGGTATCTACGAGCAGTACTTC.

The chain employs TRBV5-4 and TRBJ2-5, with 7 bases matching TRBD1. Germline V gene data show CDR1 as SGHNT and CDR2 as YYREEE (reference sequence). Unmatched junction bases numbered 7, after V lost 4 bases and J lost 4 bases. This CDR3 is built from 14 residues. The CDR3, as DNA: TGTGCCAGCAGCCCCCAGACAGGGAGAGAGACCCAGTACTTC. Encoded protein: CASSPQTGRETQYF.

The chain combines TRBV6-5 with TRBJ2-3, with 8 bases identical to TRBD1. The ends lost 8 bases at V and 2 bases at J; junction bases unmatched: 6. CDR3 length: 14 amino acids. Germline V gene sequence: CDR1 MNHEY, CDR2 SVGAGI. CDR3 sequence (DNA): TGTGCCAGCCGGGACAGGCGCTACACAGATACGCAGTATTTT. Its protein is CASRDRRYTDTQYF.

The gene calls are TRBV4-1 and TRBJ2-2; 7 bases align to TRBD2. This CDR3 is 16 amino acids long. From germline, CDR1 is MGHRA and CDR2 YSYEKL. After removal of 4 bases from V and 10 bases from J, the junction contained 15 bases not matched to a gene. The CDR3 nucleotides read TGCGCCAGCAGCCTTACTAGCGCGGGAACTTTTGCGGAGCTGTTTTTT. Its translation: CASSLTSAGTFAELFF.

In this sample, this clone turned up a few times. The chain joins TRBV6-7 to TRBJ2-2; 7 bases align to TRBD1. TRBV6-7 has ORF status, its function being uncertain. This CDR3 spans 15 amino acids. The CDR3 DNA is TGTGCTGCAAACGGGGACAGAAAAAACACCGGGGAGCTGTTTTTT. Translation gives CAANGDRKNTGELFF.

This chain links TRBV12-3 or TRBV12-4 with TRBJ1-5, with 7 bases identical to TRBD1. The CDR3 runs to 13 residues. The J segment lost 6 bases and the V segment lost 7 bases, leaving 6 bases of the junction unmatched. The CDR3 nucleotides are TGTGCCAGCAATAGACAGGGTCTTCAGCCCCAGCATTTT. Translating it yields CASNRQGLQPQHF.

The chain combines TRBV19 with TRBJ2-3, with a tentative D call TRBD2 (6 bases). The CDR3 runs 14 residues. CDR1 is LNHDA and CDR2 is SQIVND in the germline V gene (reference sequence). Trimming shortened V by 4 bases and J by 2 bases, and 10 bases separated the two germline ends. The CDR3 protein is CASSTGVLTDTQYF. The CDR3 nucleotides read TGTGCCAGTAGTACGGGGGTACTCACAGATACGCAGTATTTT.

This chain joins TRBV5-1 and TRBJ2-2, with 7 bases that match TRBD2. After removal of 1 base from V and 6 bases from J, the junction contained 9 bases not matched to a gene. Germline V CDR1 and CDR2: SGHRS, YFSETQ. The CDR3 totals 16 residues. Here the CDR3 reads CASSLPASGAPGELFF. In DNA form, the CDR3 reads TGCGCCAGCAGCTTGCCCGCTAGCGGAGCTCCCGGGGAGCTGTTTTTT.

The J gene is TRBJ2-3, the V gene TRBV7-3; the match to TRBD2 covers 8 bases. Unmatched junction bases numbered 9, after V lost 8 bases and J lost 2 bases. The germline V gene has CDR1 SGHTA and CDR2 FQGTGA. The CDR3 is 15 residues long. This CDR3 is CASSPSGGNTDTQYF. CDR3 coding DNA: TGTGCCAGCTCACCCTCGGGGGGGAACACAGATACGCAGTATTTT.

As DNA, the CDR3 is TGTGCCAGCAGCTTGCGCGCCGGGTCCAACTACGAGCAGTACTTC. Translating it yields CASSLRAGSNYEQYF. V usage is TRBV5-4 and J usage is TRBJ2-7, with unresolved D. The CDR3 totals 15 residues. Trimming cost V 1 base and J 3 bases, with 14 bases left between them. Germline CDR1 and CDR2: SGHNT and YYREEE (reference sequence).

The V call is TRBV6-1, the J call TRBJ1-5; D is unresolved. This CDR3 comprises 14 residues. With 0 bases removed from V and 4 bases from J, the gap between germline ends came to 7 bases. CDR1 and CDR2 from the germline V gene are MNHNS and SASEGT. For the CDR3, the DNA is TGTGCCAGCAGTGAAGCTTACATTAATCAGCCCCAGCATTTT. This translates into CASSEAYINQPQHF.

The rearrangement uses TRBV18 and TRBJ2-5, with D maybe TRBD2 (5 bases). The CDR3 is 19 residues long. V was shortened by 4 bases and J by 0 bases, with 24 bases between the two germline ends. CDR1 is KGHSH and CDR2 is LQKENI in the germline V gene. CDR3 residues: CASSRGPAVSRANQETQYF. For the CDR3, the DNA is TGTGCCAGCTCACGTGGCCCCGCGGTCTCGCGGGCAAACCAAGAGACCCAGTACTTC.

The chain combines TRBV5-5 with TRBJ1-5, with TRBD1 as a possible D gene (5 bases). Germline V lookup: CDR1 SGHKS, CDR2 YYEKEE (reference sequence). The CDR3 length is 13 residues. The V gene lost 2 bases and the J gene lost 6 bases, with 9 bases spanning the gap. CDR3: CASSLQAPQPQHF. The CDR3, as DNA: TGTGCCAGCAGCTTACAGGCCCCTCAGCCCCAGCATTTT.

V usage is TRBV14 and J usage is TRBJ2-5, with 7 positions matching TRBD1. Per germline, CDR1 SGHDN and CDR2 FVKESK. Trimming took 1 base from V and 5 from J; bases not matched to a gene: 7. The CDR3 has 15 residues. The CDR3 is CASSQVEGARETQYF. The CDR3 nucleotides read TGTGCCAGCAGCCAAGTAGAGGGGGCGAGGGAGACCCAGTACTTC.

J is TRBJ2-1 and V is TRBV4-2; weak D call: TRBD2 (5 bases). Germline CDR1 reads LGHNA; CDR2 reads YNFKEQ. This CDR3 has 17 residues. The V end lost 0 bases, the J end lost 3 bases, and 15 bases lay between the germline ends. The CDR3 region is CASSQDGGRNFYNEQFF. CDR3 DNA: TGTGCCAGCAGCCAAGATGGCGGGCGGAACTTCTACAATGAGCAGTTCTTC.

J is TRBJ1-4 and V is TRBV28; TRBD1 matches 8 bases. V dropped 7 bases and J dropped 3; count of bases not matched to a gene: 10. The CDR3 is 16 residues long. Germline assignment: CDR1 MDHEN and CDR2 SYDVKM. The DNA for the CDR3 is TGTGCCAGCAATCGCGGACAGGGCCCATCTAATGAAAAACTGTTTTTT. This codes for CASNRGQGPSNEKLFF.

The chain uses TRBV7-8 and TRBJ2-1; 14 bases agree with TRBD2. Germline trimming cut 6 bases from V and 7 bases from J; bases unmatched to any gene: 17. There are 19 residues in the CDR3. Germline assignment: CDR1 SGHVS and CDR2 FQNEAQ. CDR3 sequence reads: CASRLKPSGTSGRGNEQFF. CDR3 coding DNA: TGTGCCAGCAGACTTAAACCCTCCGGGACTAGCGGGAGAGGAAATGAGCAGTTCTTC.

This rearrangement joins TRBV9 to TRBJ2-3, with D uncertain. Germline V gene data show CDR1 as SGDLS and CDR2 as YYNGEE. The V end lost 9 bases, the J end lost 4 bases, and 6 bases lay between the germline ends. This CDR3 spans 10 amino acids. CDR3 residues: CATRPDTQYF. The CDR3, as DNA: TGTGCCACCCGTCCAGATACGCAGTATTTT.

CDR3 bases: TGTGCCAGCAAAGCCCACGCCATGAACACTGAAGCTTTCTTT. Residues: CASKAHAMNTEAFF. The chain couples TRBV25-1 to TRBJ1-1; unclear D gene. This CDR3 is built from 14 residues. V gave up 7 bases and J gave up 0 bases, with 12 bases separating them. CDR1 MGHDK and CDR2 SYGVNS come from the germline V gene.